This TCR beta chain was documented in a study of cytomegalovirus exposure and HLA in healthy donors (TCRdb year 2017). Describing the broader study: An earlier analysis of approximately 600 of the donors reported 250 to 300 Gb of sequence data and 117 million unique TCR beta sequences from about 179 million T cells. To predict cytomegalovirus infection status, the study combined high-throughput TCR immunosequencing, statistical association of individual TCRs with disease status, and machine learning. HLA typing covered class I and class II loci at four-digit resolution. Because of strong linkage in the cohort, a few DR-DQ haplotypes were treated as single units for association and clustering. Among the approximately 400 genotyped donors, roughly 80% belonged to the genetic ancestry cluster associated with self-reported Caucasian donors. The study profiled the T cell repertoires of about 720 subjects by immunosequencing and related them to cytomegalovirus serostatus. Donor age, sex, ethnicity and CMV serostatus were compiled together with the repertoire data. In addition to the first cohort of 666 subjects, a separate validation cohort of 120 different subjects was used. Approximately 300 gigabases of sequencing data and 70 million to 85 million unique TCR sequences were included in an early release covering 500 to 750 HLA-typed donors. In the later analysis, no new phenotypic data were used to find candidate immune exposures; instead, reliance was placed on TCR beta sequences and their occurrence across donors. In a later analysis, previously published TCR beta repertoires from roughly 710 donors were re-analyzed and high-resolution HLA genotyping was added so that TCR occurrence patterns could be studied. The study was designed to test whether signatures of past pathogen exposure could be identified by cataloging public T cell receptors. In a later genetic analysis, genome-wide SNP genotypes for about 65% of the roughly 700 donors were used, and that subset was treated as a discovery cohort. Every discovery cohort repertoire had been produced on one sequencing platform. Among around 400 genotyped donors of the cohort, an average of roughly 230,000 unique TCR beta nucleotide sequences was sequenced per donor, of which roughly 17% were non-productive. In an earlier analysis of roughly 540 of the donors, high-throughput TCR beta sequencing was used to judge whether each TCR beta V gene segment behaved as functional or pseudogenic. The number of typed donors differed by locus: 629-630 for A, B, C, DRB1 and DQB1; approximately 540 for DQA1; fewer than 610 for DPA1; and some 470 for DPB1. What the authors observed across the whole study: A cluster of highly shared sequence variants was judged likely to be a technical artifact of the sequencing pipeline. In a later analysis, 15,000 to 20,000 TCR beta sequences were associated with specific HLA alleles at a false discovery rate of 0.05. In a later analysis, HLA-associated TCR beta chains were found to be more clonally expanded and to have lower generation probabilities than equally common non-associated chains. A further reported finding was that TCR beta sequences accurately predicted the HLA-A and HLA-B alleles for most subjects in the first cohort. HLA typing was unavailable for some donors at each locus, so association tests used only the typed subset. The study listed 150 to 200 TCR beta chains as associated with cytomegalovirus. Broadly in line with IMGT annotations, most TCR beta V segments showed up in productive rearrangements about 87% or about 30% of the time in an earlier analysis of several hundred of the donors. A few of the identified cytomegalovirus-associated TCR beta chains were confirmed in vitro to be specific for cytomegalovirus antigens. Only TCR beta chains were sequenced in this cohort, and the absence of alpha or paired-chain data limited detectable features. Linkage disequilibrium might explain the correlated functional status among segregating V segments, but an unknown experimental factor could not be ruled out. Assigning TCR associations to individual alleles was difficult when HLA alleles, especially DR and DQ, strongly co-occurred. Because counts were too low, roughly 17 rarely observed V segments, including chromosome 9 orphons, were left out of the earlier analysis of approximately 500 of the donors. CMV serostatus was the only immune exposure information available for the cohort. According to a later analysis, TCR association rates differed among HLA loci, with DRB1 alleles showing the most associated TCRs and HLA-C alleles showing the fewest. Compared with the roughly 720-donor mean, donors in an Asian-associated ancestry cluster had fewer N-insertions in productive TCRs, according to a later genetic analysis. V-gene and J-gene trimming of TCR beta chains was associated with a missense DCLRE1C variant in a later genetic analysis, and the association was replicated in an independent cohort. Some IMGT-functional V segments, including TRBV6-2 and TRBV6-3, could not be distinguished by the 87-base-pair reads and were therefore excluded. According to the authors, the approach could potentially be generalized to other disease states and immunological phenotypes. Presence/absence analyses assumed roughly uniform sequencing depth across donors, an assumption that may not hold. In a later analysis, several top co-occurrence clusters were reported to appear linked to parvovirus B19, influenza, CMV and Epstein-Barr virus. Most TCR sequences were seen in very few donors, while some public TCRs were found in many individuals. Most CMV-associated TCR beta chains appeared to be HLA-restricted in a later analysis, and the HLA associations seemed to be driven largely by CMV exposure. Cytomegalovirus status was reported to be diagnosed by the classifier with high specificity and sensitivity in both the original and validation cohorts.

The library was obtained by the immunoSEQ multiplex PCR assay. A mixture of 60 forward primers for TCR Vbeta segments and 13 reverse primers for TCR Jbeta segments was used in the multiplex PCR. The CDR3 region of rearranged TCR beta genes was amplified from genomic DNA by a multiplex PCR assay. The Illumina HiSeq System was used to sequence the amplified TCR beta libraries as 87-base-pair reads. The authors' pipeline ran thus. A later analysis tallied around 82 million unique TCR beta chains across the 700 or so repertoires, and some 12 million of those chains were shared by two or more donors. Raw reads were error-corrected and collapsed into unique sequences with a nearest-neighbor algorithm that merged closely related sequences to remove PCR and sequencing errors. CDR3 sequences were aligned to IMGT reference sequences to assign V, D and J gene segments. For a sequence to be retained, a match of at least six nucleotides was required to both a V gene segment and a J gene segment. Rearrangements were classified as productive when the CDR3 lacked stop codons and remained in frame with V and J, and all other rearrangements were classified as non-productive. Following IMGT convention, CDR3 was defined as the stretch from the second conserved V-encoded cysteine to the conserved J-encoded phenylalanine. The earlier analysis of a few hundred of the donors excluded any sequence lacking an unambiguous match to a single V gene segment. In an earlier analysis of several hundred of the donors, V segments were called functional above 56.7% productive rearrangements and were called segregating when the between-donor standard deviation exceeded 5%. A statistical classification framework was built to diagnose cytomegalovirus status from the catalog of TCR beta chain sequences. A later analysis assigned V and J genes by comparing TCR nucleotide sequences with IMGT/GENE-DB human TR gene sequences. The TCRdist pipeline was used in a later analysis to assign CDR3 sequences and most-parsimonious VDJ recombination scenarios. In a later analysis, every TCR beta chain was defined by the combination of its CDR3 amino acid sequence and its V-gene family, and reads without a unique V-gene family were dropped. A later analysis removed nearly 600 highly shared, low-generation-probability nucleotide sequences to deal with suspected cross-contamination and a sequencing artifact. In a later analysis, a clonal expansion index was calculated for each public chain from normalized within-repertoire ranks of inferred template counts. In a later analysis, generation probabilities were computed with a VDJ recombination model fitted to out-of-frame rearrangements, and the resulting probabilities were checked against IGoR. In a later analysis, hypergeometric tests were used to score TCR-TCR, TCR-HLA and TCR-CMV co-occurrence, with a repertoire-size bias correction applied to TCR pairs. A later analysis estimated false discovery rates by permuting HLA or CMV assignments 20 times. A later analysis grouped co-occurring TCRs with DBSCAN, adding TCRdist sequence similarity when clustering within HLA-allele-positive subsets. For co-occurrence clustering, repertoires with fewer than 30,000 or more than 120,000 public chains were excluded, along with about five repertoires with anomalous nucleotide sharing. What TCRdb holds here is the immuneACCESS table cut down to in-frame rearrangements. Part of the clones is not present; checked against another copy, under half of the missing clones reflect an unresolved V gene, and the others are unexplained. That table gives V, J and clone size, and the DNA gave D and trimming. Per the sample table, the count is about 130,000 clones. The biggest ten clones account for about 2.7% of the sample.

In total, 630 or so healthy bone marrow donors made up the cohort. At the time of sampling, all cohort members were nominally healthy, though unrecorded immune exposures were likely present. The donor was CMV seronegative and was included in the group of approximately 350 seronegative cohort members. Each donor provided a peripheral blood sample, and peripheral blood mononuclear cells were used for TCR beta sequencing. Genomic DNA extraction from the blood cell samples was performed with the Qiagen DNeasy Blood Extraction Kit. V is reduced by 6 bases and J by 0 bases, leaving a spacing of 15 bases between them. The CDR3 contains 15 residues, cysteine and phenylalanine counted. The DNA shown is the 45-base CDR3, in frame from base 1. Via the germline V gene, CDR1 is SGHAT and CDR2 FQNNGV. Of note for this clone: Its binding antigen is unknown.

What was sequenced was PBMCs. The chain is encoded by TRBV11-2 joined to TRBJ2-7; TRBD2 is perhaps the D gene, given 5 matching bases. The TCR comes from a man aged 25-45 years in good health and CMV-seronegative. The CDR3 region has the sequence CASSRIGGPSYEQYF. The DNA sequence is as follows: TGTGCCAGCAGTAGAATCGGCGGGCCCTCCTACGAGCAGTACTTC.